This passage covers 30 T cell receptor beta chains from one sample sequenced in a study of tumor-infiltrating lymphocytes in primary liver carcinoma. The tissue used was unsorted bulk material of roughly 17-34 mg. RNA and DNA were co-extracted from it with the AllPrep DNA/RNA mini kit. Total RNA amounting to around 450 ng was the source from which TCR beta cDNA was made with a constant-region primer. Libraries for TCR beta were built through three nested multiplex PCR rounds, which together made up a slightly modified ARM-PCR procedure. The first two PCR rounds used TRBV1-TRBV30 primers with a Cbeta primer, approximately 10 cycles each. MiXCR was run by TCRdb on the multiplex PCR reads, yielding one entry per CDR3 protein. The table shows 95,000 to 150,000 distinct CDR3 sequences, with 64% occurring only once. Sequenced input: liver tumor tissue from sampling region 3. Subset indicated: tumor region T3, left-lateral pole. These TCRs come from a woman aged 55-69 years with primary liver carcinoma and hepatitis B virus infection.

Remarks on this clonotype: Just one base apart from a much larger clone, this may be a read error. This rearrangement joins TRBV29-1 to TRBJ1-3, with D uncertain. Germline V gene lookup returns CDR1 SQVTM and CDR2 ANQGSEA. CDR3 size: 14 residues. V was cut by 6 bases and J by 1 base, with 13 bases left in between. The CDR3 loop reads CSVLAVRSGNTIYF. Here the CDR3 DNA reads TGCAGCGTACTGGCAGTGAGATCTGGAAACACCATATATTTT.

This clonotype was observed many times. The chain combines TRBV11-3 with TRBJ2-5; 8 bases are shared with TRBD1. Germline values: CDR1 SGHNT, CDR2 YENEEA. This CDR3 has 16 residues. V lost 3 bases and J lost 7; bases outside the gene matches: 13. The CDR3 DNA reads as TGTGCCAGCAGCTTTGGAACCCAGGGGGCCCCTGGGACCCAGTACTTC. Translated, it gives CASSFGTQGAPGTQYF.

The chain is built from TRBV18 and TRBJ2-1; D may be TRBD2 (6 bases). CDR1 and CDR2 from the germline V gene are KGHSH and LQKENI. The CDR3 totals 17 residues. Deletions cut 4 bases from V and 8 bases from J, with 24 bases between. The CDR3 nucleotides read TGTGCCAGCTCACTTCGCTGGGCTAGCGTGAGTTCGGATGAGCAGTTCTTC. Its protein product is CASSLRWASVSSDEQFF.

This clonotype has a count of ten or more. J is TRBJ2-4 and V is TRBV6-5; the match to TRBD2 covers 8 bases. Trimming cost V 5 bases and J 3 bases; bases outside gene matches: 6. The germline V gene encodes CDR1 MNHEY and CDR2 SVGAGI. CDR3 length: 15 amino acids. CDR3 region: CASSPIGTSKNIQYF. The CDR3 DNA is TGTGCCAGCAGTCCGATCGGGACTAGCAAAAACATTCAGTACTTC.

This clonotype was counted ten times or more. The J gene is TRBJ2-4, the V gene TRBV4-1; the D is unclear. CDR1 MGHRA and CDR2 YSYEKL come from the germline V gene. This CDR3 is built from 17 residues. V lost 0 bases and J 2 bases, leaving 14 bases between the germline ends. The CDR3 protein is CASSQEWVASSKNIQYF. The CDR3 region has the DNA TGCGCCAGCAGCCAAGAGTGGGTTGCCTCATCCAAAAACATTCAGTACTTC.

This clonotype showed up just once. This may be a read error: a much more frequent sequence differs by one nucleotide. The chain uses TRBV5-4 and TRBJ2-5; 9 nucleotides match TRBD2. V was clipped by 6 bases and J by 1 base; unmatched bases: 7. Germline CDR1 is SGHNT and CDR2 is YYREEE (reference sequence). The CDR3 sequence is 15 residues long. The CDR3 DNA reads TGTGCCAGCAACTTCGGCGGGAGGGGCCAAGAGACCCAGTACTTC. This gives the protein CASNFGGRGQETQYF.

By proportion, this clonotype is medium-sized. The V and J genes are TRBV11-2 and TRBJ2-1; D unclear. Trimming stripped 1 base from V and 5 bases from J, with 12 bases between. The CDR3 covers 15 residues. Germline CDR1 SGHAT, CDR2 FQNNGV. The CDR3 nucleotides are TGTGCCAGCAGCTTAGGGTTCCGGGCCCACAATGAGCAGTTCTTC. It specifies CASSLGFRAHNEQFF.

The chain is built from TRBV5-1 and TRBJ1-1, with D possibly matching TRBD1 (5 bases). The CDR3 sequence is 16 residues long. The V end was cut by 3 bases, the J end by 0 bases, with 15 bases between. Germline-derived CDR1 and CDR2 are SGHRS and YFSETQ. The chain's CDR3 is CASSSRGQGLNTEAFF. CDR3 coding DNA: TGCGCCAGCAGCTCGAGGGGCCAGGGCCTGAACACTGAAGCTTTCTTT.

As regards this clonotype: A junction boundary mismatches the germline segment, possibly from a read error. This chain uses TRBV12-3 or TRBV12-4 with TRBJ2-1; 9 nucleotides agree with TRBD2. The CDR3 length is 15 residues. DNA of the CDR3: TGCACCTGCAGAGACGAGCGGGAGGCCCCCAATGAGCAGTTCTTC. It specifies CTCRDEREAPNEQFF.

In its sample, this clonotype was seen a few times. V gene TRBV28 combines with J gene TRBJ2-7, with 9 bases fitting TRBD2. Losses at the gene ends were 5 bases for V and 3 bases for J; bases not matched to a gene: 8. The germline V gene encodes CDR1 MDHEN and CDR2 SYDVKM. The CDR3 length is 15 residues. This CDR3 is CASSPSPAGGYEQYF. The CDR3 nucleotides are TGTGCCAGCAGTCCATCCCCAGCGGGAGGCTACGAGCAGTACTTC.

As for this clonotype: One end of the junction is discordant with germline, which a read error may explain. The rearrangement uses TRBV11-2 and TRBJ2-5; 10 positions agree with TRBD1. The CDR3 sequence is 17 residues long. In germline, CDR1 is SGHAT, CDR2 FQNNGV. The CDR3 DNA follows: TGTGCCAGCAGCCCACTAAGGACAGGGGGTCCACAAGAGACCTACTATTTC. This translates into CASSPLRTGGPQETYYF.

Regarding this clonotype: At one end the junction does not follow the germline gene, possibly because of a read error. This chain links TRBV6-5 with TRBJ1-2, with 7 bases identical to TRBD1. Germline V gives CDR1 MNHEY, CDR2 SVGAGI. The CDR3 is 14 residues long. The CDR3 reads CASKGGQAIYGYTF. CDR3 bases: TGTGCCAGCAAAGGCGGACAGGCCATCTATGGCTATACCTTC.

This clonotype was found once. The J gene is TRBJ1-1, the V gene TRBV6-6; the D is unclear. The CDR3 covers 13 residues. The germline V gene has CDR1 MNHNY and CDR2 SVGAGI (reference sequence). Trimming pared 6 bases from V and 3 bases from J, leaving 11 bases between. Written as DNA, the CDR3 is TGTGCCAGCAGCATGACAAGAGACACTGAAGCTTTCTTT. The encoded protein is CASSMTRDTEAFF.

Concerning this clonotype: One end of the junction is discordant with germline, which a read error may explain. This sequence joins TRBV11-2 and TRBJ2-7, with 8 bases fitting TRBD1. CDR1 and CDR2 from the germline V gene are SGHAT and FQNNGV. The CDR3 totals 16 residues. The CDR3: CASSLTSGTGGYEQYF. The CDR3 DNA reads as TGTGCCAGCAGCTTAACGTCGGGGACAGGAGGCTACGAGCAGTATTTC.

The chain recombines TRBV11-2 with TRBJ2-7, with TRBD1 matching 8 bases. J was trimmed by 8 bases and V by 8 bases; bases with no gene match: 14. The CDR3 has 14 amino acids. Germline V lookup: CDR1 SGHAT, CDR2 FQNNGV. The DNA of the CDR3 is TGTGCCAGCTGCCCCGGACAGGGATGGGGCAAGCAGTACTTC. The encoded protein is CASCPGQGWGKQYF.

This clonotype is a singleton in its sample. A read error may account for a junction end that differs from germline. The rearrangement uses TRBV28 and TRBJ1-5; D is uncertain. The CDR3 length is 13 residues. Germline values: CDR1 MDHEN, CDR2 SYDVKM. The CDR3 DNA is TGTTCCAGCAGCTTGGACGGAAATCAGCCCCAGCATTTT. As protein: CSSSLDGNQPQHF.

This chain joins TRBV25-1 and TRBJ1-5, with 9 bases identical to TRBD1. From germline, CDR1 is MGHDK and CDR2 SYGVNS. This CDR3 contains 14 residues. V lost 8 bases to trimming and J lost 3 bases; unmatched junction nucleotides: 5. CDR3 DNA sequence: TGTGCCAGCCGGGACAGGGTTTCCAATCAGCCCCAGCATTTT. This sequence encodes CASRDRVSNQPQHF.

The chain combines TRBV14 with TRBJ2-5, with D possibly being TRBD1 (6 bases). CDR3 size: 15 residues. Looked up from germline, CDR1 is SGHDN and CDR2 is FVKESK. Between the trimmed V and J ends, which lost 1 base and 13 bases, there was a span of 22 bases. CDR3 region: CASSQVQGLGETRYF. The CDR3 DNA sequence: TGTGCCAGCAGCCAAGTACAGGGCCTTGGCGAGACACGGTACTTC.

The chain carries TRBV7-9 and TRBJ2-7; 8 bases align to TRBD2. This CDR3 region has 15 residues. The V and J ends lost 5 bases and 5 bases, in that order; junction bases with no gene match: 11. Germline assignment: CDR1 SEHNR and CDR2 FQNEAQ (reference sequence). CDR3 loop: CASSPGGGFNDEQYF. The CDR3 DNA reads as TGTGCCAGCAGCCCGGGGGGGGGGTTTAACGACGAGCAGTACTTC.

This clonotype has at least ten counts. The chain recombines TRBV28 with TRBJ2-1; D is unresolved. Trimming removed 7 bases at V and 3 bases at J, with 4 bases between. The germline V gene encodes CDR1 MDHEN and CDR2 SYDVKM. The CDR3 is made up of 11 amino acids. The CDR3 is CASTNYNEQFF. As DNA, the CDR3 is TGTGCCAGCACAAACTACAATGAGCAGTTCTTC.

This clonotype was found many times. The V call is TRBV4-1, the J call TRBJ2-7, with D hard to call. Germline V gives CDR1 MGHRA, CDR2 YSYEKL. The CDR3 runs 16 residues. Trimming took 0 bases from V and 3 from J, leaving 15 bases between them. CDR3 sequence reads: CASSQEALGGIYEQYF. The DNA for the CDR3 is TGCGCCAGCAGCCAAGAAGCCCTTGGCGGTATCTACGAGCAGTACTTC.

As for this clonotype: As the CDR3 is not closed by the conserved phenylalanine or tryptophan, this likely results from a read error. This CDR3 is CASSFQTGSDTGELFY. CDR3 DNA sequence: TGTGCCAGCAGTTTCCAGACAGGCTCTGACACCGGGGAGCTGTTTTAT. The chain carries TRBV11-2 and TRBJ2-2; perhaps TRBD1 as D (6 bases). CDR3 length: 16 amino acids. Trimming took off 6 bases at V and 3 bases at J, with 17 bases between the two ends. CDR1 and CDR2 from the germline V gene are SGHAT and FQNNGV.

To note about this clonotype: Here the CDR3 omits its conserved ending phenylalanine or tryptophan, so a read error is the likely source. The rearrangement joins TRBV6-2 or TRBV6-3 to TRBJ2-5; 10 bases agree with TRBD2. The CDR3 has 16 amino acids. The germline gives CDR1 MNHEY, CDR2 SVGEGT. CDR3 region: CASSYRSGRAGETQYL. For the CDR3, the DNA is TGTGCCAGTAGTTACAGGAGCGGGAGGGCCGGAGAGACCCAGTACCTC.

Points on this clonotype: This clone may be a read error of a much larger clone one base away. The rearrangement links TRBV5-5 to TRBJ2-1; weak D call: TRBD2 (6 bases). V lost 6 bases and J lost 9, with 16 bases in between. CDR1 and CDR2 from the germline V gene are SGHKS and YYEKEE (reference sequence). The CDR3 runs 13 residues. This CDR3 reads CASNKDRRGEQFF. For the CDR3, the DNA is TGTGCCAGCAACAAGGACCGGAGGGGTGAGCAGTTCTTC.

This clonotype was observed once. The CDR3 ends on some other residue instead of the conserved phenylalanine or tryptophan, so this is likely a read error. This chain links TRBV14 with TRBJ2-2; D perhaps matches TRBD1 (6 bases). CDR3 length equals 16 residues. Germline values: CDR1 SGHDN, CDR2 FVKESK. This chain's CDR3 is CANSQPDSANTGELFS. The CDR3 nucleotides are TGTGCCAACAGCCAACCGGACAGCGCGAACACCGGGGAGCTGTTTTCT.

In this sample, this clonotype turned up many times. The V call is TRBV12-5, the J call TRBJ2-1, with TRBD2 matching over 9 bases. The CDR3 has 16 amino acids. Germline CDR1 LGHNT, CDR2 FRNRAP. After removal of 5 bases from V and 5 bases from J, the junction contained 10 bases not matched to a gene. The CDR3 is CASGDPAGGRHNEQFF. The DNA for the CDR3 is TGTGCTAGTGGTGACCCAGCGGGAGGTCGACACAATGAGCAGTTCTTC.

On this clonotype: Relative to the germline gene, one junction end is altered; a read error may explain this. The rearrangement joins TRBV29-1 to TRBJ1-1; 8 nucleotides match TRBD1. The V gene's germline CDR1 is SQVTM and CDR2 ANQGSEA. This CDR3 has 14 residues. CDR3 nucleotides: TGCGGCACCCGGGACAGGAACCTGAACATTGAAGCTTTCTTT. Translating it yields CGTRDRNLNIEAFF.

This clonotype was recorded at least ten times. The chain couples TRBV28 to TRBJ2-7; 7 nucleotides agree with TRBD1. The CDR3 sequence is 15 residues long. V lost 5 bases and J lost 0; bases outside the gene matches: 7. CDR1 and CDR2 (germline): MDHEN, SYDVKM. CDR3 region: CASSPPGTVSYEQYF. The CDR3 bases are TGTGCCAGCAGTCCTCCCGGGACAGTCTCCTACGAGCAGTACTTC.

The sample holds one count of this clonotype. The CDR3 does not close with the conserved phenylalanine or tryptophan, likely indicating a read error. The V gene is TRBV28, the J gene TRBJ2-1, with D perhaps assigned TRBD1 or TRBD2 (7 bases each). From germline, CDR1 is MDHEN and CDR2 SYDVKM. The CDR3 contains 19 residues. CDR3 DNA: TGTGCCAGCAGTTTCCCACAGGGGAGGGTCATTAGCTCCTACCATGAGCAGTTCCTC. Residues: CASSFPQGRVISSYHEQFL.

This clonotype was seen ten or more times. The V call is TRBV5-6, the J call TRBJ1-1; D gene uncertain. Germline assignment: CDR1 SGHDT and CDR2 YYEEEE. CDR3 size: 15 residues. Trimming removed 5 bases from V and 0 bases from J, with 14 bases in between. The DNA for the CDR3 is TGTGCCAGCAGTCGCGGACGGTTGATGAACACTGAAGCTTTCTTT. This encodes CASSRGRLMNTEAFF.